The present TCR beta chain was sequenced within a study of T cells after yellow fever vaccination. Study summary: Researchers used SMART-Seq v4 Ultra Low Input to prepare fractions that had low cell numbers.

5'RACE template switching produced TCR cDNA carrying a universal primer site and UMIs. One entry per CDR3 protein results from TCRdb running MiXCR on the 5' RACE reads. Of 100,000 to 150,000 distinct CDR3 sequences detected, about 8.2% appear once; the ten largest clones hold 40%. Study-wide results and caveats: There was a small share of clonotypes that showed up in both the CD4 and CD8 compartments. Among primary-vaccination clones, most reappeared after the booster, at about 95% for CD4 and 88% for CD8.

J gave up 5 bases and V 3 bases, and 9 bases lay outside the gene matches. This CDR3 spans 17 amino acids. The V gene's germline CDR1 is MGHDK and CDR2 SYGVNS. There are a few counts of this clonotype. Its antigen is not known. The rearrangement joins TRBV25-1 to TRBJ2-3; TRBD2 aligns across 12 bases. This sequence originates from a man between 18 and 29 years old who received the YFV17D yellow fever vaccine. The sample here was CD8+ T cells sorted from PBMCs, taken on the day of the yellow fever booster vaccination. The CDR3 protein is CASSDLWTSGERDTQYF. The CDR3 coding sequence is TGTGCCAGCAGTGACCTTTGGACTAGCGGGGAGCGAGATACGCAGTATTTT.